This passage covers 8 T cell receptor beta chains from one sample sequenced in a study of T cells in Graves' hyperthyroidism and ophthalmopathy. Authors of the study amplified TCR beta CDR3 regions from RNA transcripts. Carried out on the TCR CDR3, a first-round RT-PCR used the HTBI primer set. Each CDR3 protein is one row after TCRdb ran MiXCR on the multiplex PCR reads. The sample consists of a few hundred thousand distinct CDR3 sequences, 15% to 20% of them appearing once. Sequencing was performed on blood. The receptors here all came from a woman in her thirties or forties with Graves' ophthalmopathy.

This clonotype has only a few counts. The CDR3 spells CASSWGTGTASSYEQYF. The CDR3 region has the DNA TGTGCCAGCAGCTGGGGTACCGGGACGGCAAGCTCCTACGAGCAGTACTTC. The V gene is TRBV5-6, the J gene TRBJ2-7; possibly TRBD1 or TRBD2 for D (5 bases each). V gave up 3 bases and J gave up 0 bases, with 19 bases separating them. This CDR3 contains 17 residues. Per germline, CDR1 SGHDT and CDR2 YYEEEE.

Many counts were recorded for this clonotype. The chain employs TRBV2 and TRBJ2-2; maybe TRBD1 (5 bases). The CDR3 is made up of 15 amino acids. Germline CDR1 SNHLY, CDR2 FYNNEI. The V and J ends lost 6 bases and 0 bases respectively, with 11 bases between them. CDR3 in amino acids: CASRLTVANTGELFF. Here the CDR3 DNA reads TGTGCCAGCAGGCTGACAGTCGCGAACACCGGGGAGCTGTTTTTT.

This clonotype was counted a few times. The V and J genes are TRBV27 and TRBJ2-7; 8 bases line up with TRBD1. V lost 5 bases to trimming and J lost 3 bases; unmatched junction nucleotides: 6. The germline CDR1 and CDR2 sequences are MNHEY and SMNVEV (reference sequence). The CDR3 covers 14 residues. The CDR3 DNA follows: TGTGCCAGCAGTCCGACAGGGGCATACTACGAGCAGTACTTC. Encoded protein: CASSPTGAYYEQYF.

At least ten counts were recorded for this clonotype. V usage is TRBV6-2 or TRBV6-3 and J usage is TRBJ1-5; 7 bases fit TRBD1. The germline V gene encodes CDR1 MNHEY and CDR2 SVGEGT. The CDR3 is 16 residues long. Unmatched junction bases numbered 10, after V lost 3 bases and J lost 5 bases. CDR3 bases: TGTGCCAGCAGTTATTCGGACAGGCCGGAAGATCAGCCCCAGCATTTT. It encodes CASSYSDRPEDQPQHF.

This clonotype came up many times. The chain recombines TRBV28 with TRBJ1-5; D is undetermined. Germline assignment: CDR1 MDHEN and CDR2 SYDVKM. V was clipped by 3 bases and J by 0 bases, with 15 bases between them. The CDR3 has 17 residues. The CDR3 reads CASSFLPSAASNQPQHF. The CDR3 bases are TGTGCCAGCAGTTTCCTCCCTTCTGCGGCTAGCAATCAGCCCCAGCATTTT.

There are many counts of this clonotype. The J gene is TRBJ2-7, the V gene TRBV27; D possibly corresponds to TRBD2 (5 bases). Germline CDR1 and CDR2: MNHEY and SMNVEV (reference sequence). The CDR3 consists of 13 residues. Trimming removed 2 bases from V and 6 bases from J, with 11 bases in between. The CDR3 nucleotides are TGTGCCAGCAGTTTACCCGGACTCGGCGAGCAGTACTTC. This codes for CASSLPGLGEQYF.

This chain uses TRBV11-1 with TRBJ2-7; TRBD2 agrees at 13 bases. V trimming: 1 base; J trimming: 6 bases; junction bases outside the gene matches: 6. Germline loops: CDR1 SGHAT, CDR2 FQDESV (reference sequence). The CDR3 covers 16 residues. The DNA for the CDR3 is TGTGCCAGCAGCTTAGATACTAGCGGGAGGGCAGCCGAGCAGTACTTC. It is translated as CASSLDTSGRAAEQYF.

This clonotype has a count of ten or more. The junction and the germline gene differ at one end; a read error may be behind it. The CDR3 nucleotides are TGTGCCAGCAGCTTAAGGCAAAACACTGAAGCTTTCTTT. This sequence encodes CASSLRQNTEAFF. This chain uses TRBV5-1 with TRBJ1-1; D is unclear. Germline lookup yields CDR1 SGHRS and CDR2 YFSETQ. This CDR3 contains 13 residues.